This T cell receptor (beta chain) was identified during a study of T cell repertoires in cytomegalovirus infection. Study at large: Recently identified HLA-C-restricted CMV epitopes and well-studied HLA-B-restricted CMV epitopes were used by the study. CMV infection and matching HLA type were both indicated by public TCR beta signatures. General study results and limits: CMV-specific TCR beta clonotypes restricted by HLA-C were the ones dominating the ex vivo response.

This clonotype was seen once. Its matching antigen is unknown. V gave up 1 base and J gave up 7 bases, with 11 bases separating them. This CDR3 has 14 residues. Germline-derived CDR1 and CDR2 are SGHTA and FQGNSA. TCRdb re-derived calls from the reads in MiXCR, one entry per CDR3 protein. The sample holds hundreds of thousands of distinct CDR3 sequences, 42% seen once. The clonotype originates from a human donor in good health (CMV status not recorded). Some clones in this sample may be carry-over from other donors' samples. The sample here was cultured PBMCs, taken from culture after CMV antigen stimulation. The genes are TRBV7-2 and TRBJ2-1, with a possible D match to TRBD2 (5 bases). The CDR3 here is CASSLGVSGNEQFF. The CDR3 DNA reads as TGTGCCAGCAGCTTAGGGGTCTCGGGGAATGAGCAGTTCTTC. Together with reference TRBV7-2 and TRBJ2-1, the CDR3 gives the full variable domain: GAGVSQSPSNKVTEKGKDVELRCDPISGHTALYWYRQSLGQGLEFLIYFQGNSAPDKSGLPSDRFSAERTGGSVSTLTIQRTQQEDSAVYLCASSLGVSGNEQFFGPGTRLTVL.